The following is a T cell receptor (beta chain) sequence with its context. As processed by the authors: Amplification with reference gene primers provided the estimates of nucleated cell counts. Data came from immunoSEQ multiplex PCR; TCRdb stores just in-frame clones and leaves some out. Clone size and the V and J calls come from that table; the DNA yielded D and trimming. The sample comprises tens of thousands of clones, about 79% of which are singletons, and over 25% rests with the top ten. The data derive from a study of blood T cell repertoires in COVID-19. Looking at the study overall: Donors in the United States, Italy and Spain gave samples during acute or convalescent COVID-19. Sources were T cells, B-cell-depleted T cells, or PBMCs; the material itself was cDNA or gDNA.

CDR1 is KGHDR and CDR2 is SFDVKD in the germline V gene. The CDR3 is 13 residues long. Trimming pared 4 bases from V and 5 bases from J, leaving 10 bases between. V is TRBV24-1 and J is TRBJ1-1; no clear D. The sequence came from a man in his 70s with acute or convalescent COVID-19. Input material: peripheral blood. The CDR3 coding sequence is TGTGCCACCAGTGACCGAGGAAGGACTGAAGCTTTCTTT. Translation: CATSDRGRTEAFF.